These 28 T cell receptor beta chains originate from one sample sequenced in a study of technical replicates of blood from a handful of donors. TCRdb keeps only in-frame clones here, not all; method: immunoSEQ multiplex PCR. The sample yields around 80,000 clones, 98% seen once. The sequenced sample was T cells isolated from PBMCs. These TCRs come from a human donor in good health.

In its sample, this clone was seen once. The gene calls are TRBV27 and TRBJ2-6; no clear D. Trimming cost V 5 bases and J 0 bases, with 8 bases left between them. CDR1 and CDR2 (germline): MNHEY, SMNVEV (reference sequence). The CDR3 consists of 15 residues. Written as DNA, the CDR3 is TGTGCCAGCAGTCAGTTTGTCTCTGGGGCCAACGTCCTGACTTTC. This translates into CASSQFVSGANVLTF.

V and J are TRBV5-1 and TRBJ2-5, with 15 bases that match TRBD2. The CDR3 sequence is 17 residues long. With V trimmed by 4 bases and J by 7 bases, 11 bases remained unmatched. Germline-derived CDR1 and CDR2 are SGHRS and YFSETQ. CDR3 residues: CASSLWTSGGASGTQYF. DNA of the CDR3: TGCGCCAGCAGCCTTTGGACTAGCGGGGGGGCTTCGGGGACCCAGTACTTC.

CDR3 bases: TGCGCCAGCAGCCGCCAGGGATTTACCTACAATGAGCAGTTCTTC. It yields the protein CASSRQGFTYNEQFF. The chain recombines TRBV4-1 with TRBJ2-1, with D perhaps matching TRBD1 (5 bases). From germline, CDR1 is MGHRA and CDR2 YSYEKL. The CDR3 sequence is 15 residues long. V was shortened by 4 bases and J by 2 bases, with 12 bases between the two germline ends.

CDR3 amino acids: CASSFSGSNTGELFF. In DNA, the CDR3 is TGTGCCAGCAGCTTTTCTGGCAGTAACACCGGGGAGCTGTTTTTT. V is TRBV11-1 and J is TRBJ2-2, with D unclear. V lost 3 bases to trimming and J lost 2 bases, with 10 bases between them. The CDR3 runs to 15 residues. Germline CDR1 reads SGHAT; CDR2 reads FQDESV (reference sequence). Full variable domain (outside the CDR3, taken from reference TRBV11-1 and TRBJ2-2): EAEVAQSPRYKITEKSQAVAFWCDPISGHATLYWYRQILGQGPELLVQFQDESVVDDSQLPKDRFSAERLKGVDSTLKIQPAELGDSAMYLCASSFSGSNTGELFFGEGSRLTVL.

This clone has just one count. This chain connects TRBV2 to TRBJ2-1; the match to TRBD2 covers 8 bases. With 6 bases clipped from V and 2 bases from J, the junction kept 3 bases outside the gene matches. The CDR3 extends over 14 amino acids. CDR1 and CDR2 from the germline V gene are SNHLY and FYNNEI. CDR3 region: CASRAGGAYNEQFF. In DNA form, the CDR3 reads TGTGCCAGCAGGGCCGGGGGGGCCTACAATGAGCAGTTCTTC.

This clone was seen once. The V gene is TRBV6-5, the J gene TRBJ1-4; D gene unclear. Trimming pared 6 bases from V and 1 base from J, leaving 9 bases between. This CDR3 comprises 14 residues. The V gene's germline CDR1 is MNHEY and CDR2 SVGAGI. Here the CDR3 DNA reads TGTGCCAGCAGGATGGGGAGAACTAATGAAAAACTGTTTTTT. It codes for CASRMGRTNEKLFF.

The chain combines TRBV5-8 with TRBJ1-2; D perhaps matches TRBD1 (6 bases). Germline V CDR1 and CDR2: SGHTS, YDEGEE. The V and J ends lost 3 bases and 4 bases respectively, with 16 bases between them. This CDR3 spans 15 amino acids. In DNA, the CDR3 is TGTGCCAGCAGCTCCCCCACAGGGTTCGCCTATGGCTACACCTTC. This sequence encodes CASSSPTGFAYGYTF. Full variable domain (remainder filled in from reference TRBV5-8 and TRBJ1-2): EAGVTQSPTHLIKTRGQQATLRCSPISGHTSVYWYQQALGLGLQFLLWYDEGEERNRGNFPPRFSGRQFPNYSSELNVNALELEDSALYLCASSSPTGFAYGYTFGSGTRLTVV.

The rearrangement joins TRBV7-6 to TRBJ1-1; maybe TRBD1 (6 bases). This CDR3 contains 14 residues. Germline V gene sequence: CDR1 SGHVS, CDR2 FNYEAQ. V gave up 1 base and J gave up 0 bases, with 6 bases separating them. CDR3 sequence reads: CASSLGQVNTEAFF. The CDR3 region has the DNA TGTGCCAGCAGCTTAGGACAGGTGAACACTGAAGCTTTCTTT.

The chain is built from TRBV11-2 and TRBJ2-7; the D is unclear. This CDR3 spans 15 amino acids. In germline, CDR1 is SGHAT, CDR2 FQNNGV. V gave up 2 bases and J gave up 2 bases, with 13 bases separating them. This chain's CDR3 is CASSLRLAKAYEQYF. CDR3 coding DNA: TGTGCCAGCAGCTTACGTTTGGCCAAAGCCTACGAGCAGTACTTC.

The chain joins TRBV5-5 to TRBJ2-3; D might be TRBD1 (6 bases). V lost 2 bases and J 2 bases, leaving 12 bases between the germline ends. The CDR3 extends over 15 amino acids. Looked up from germline, CDR1 is SGHKS and CDR2 is YYEKEE (reference sequence). The CDR3, as DNA: TGTGCCAGCAGCTTTTTAGGGGGATACACAGATACGCAGTATTTT. This codes for CASSFLGGYTDTQYF.

This chain uses TRBV29-1 with TRBJ2-5; 10 bases are a match to TRBD2. The ends lost 6 bases at V and 4 bases at J; junction bases unmatched: 20. Per germline, CDR1 SQVTM and CDR2 ANQGSEA. This CDR3 is 18 amino acids long. This CDR3 reads CSVSRGWSSGSTGETQYF. For the CDR3, the DNA is TGCAGCGTCTCCCGTGGGTGGTCTAGCGGGAGTACAGGAGAGACCCAGTACTTC.

The chain joins TRBV5-6 to TRBJ1-1; D uncertain. Trimming cost V 3 bases and J 0 bases, with 6 bases left between them. Looked up from germline, CDR1 is SGHDT and CDR2 is YYEEEE. This CDR3 spans 13 amino acids. CDR3 amino acids: CASSSYMNTEAFF. In DNA, the CDR3 is TGTGCCAGCAGCTCATACATGAACACTGAAGCTTTCTTT.

Written as DNA, the CDR3 is TGTGCCAGCAGTTTATTTAGCGGTACAGATACGCAGTATTTT. Residues: CASSLFSGTDTQYF. The V call is TRBV28, the J call TRBJ2-3, with TRBD2 as a possible D gene (6 bases). Per germline, CDR1 MDHEN and CDR2 SYDVKM. The CDR3 runs 14 residues. V was shortened by 1 base and J by 3 bases, with 8 bases between the two germline ends.

The rearrangement uses TRBV27 and TRBJ1-4; TRBD1 aligns across 8 bases. Trimming at V came to 2 bases and at J to 14 bases, leaving 13 bases not matched to a gene. This CDR3 comprises 15 residues. From germline, CDR1 is MNHEY and CDR2 SMNVEV (reference sequence). CDR3 coding DNA: TGTGCCAGCAGTTTAACCTCGATTGGACAGGGTAACCTGTTTTTT. Translated: CASSLTSIGQGNLFF.

The chain couples TRBV5-4 to TRBJ2-6; perhaps TRBD1 as D (8 bases). Trimming took off 0 bases at V and 5 bases at J, with 15 bases between the two ends. This CDR3 is built from 17 residues. Germline V gene lookup returns CDR1 SGHNT and CDR2 YYREEE (reference sequence). The CDR3 spells CASSLVQGGGWANVLTF. The CDR3, as DNA: TGTGCCAGCAGCTTGGTACAGGGGGGGGGCTGGGCCAACGTCCTGACTTTC.

J is TRBJ1-2 and V is TRBV7-9, with D perhaps TRBD1 (5 bases). The CDR3 spans 13 residues. Germline CDR1 is SEHNR and CDR2 is FQNEAQ (reference sequence). Trimming stripped 5 bases from V and 4 bases from J, with 11 bases between. The CDR3 DNA follows: TGTGCCAGCAGCCTGACAGAAGGCTATGGCTACACCTTC. Residues: CASSLTEGYGYTF.

The chain couples TRBV19 to TRBJ1-1; D is unresolved. Germline loops: CDR1 LNHDA, CDR2 SQIVND (reference sequence). This CDR3 contains 14 residues. V lost 6 bases, J lost 5 bases, and 16 bases lay in between. The CDR3 spells CASSHSPLVTEAFF. CDR3 coding DNA: TGTGCCAGTAGCCATAGCCCGTTGGTGACTGAAGCTTTCTTT.

V usage is TRBV7-3 and J usage is TRBJ2-1; 7 bases are a match to TRBD2. The germline V gene encodes CDR1 SGHTA and CDR2 FQGTGA. After removal of 5 bases from V and 2 bases from J, the junction contained 6 bases not matched to a gene. CDR3 length: 15 amino acids. The CDR3 here is CASSQTSETYNEQFF. The CDR3 DNA reads TGTGCCAGCAGCCAAACTAGCGAAACCTACAATGAGCAGTTCTTC.

The rearrangement joins TRBV10-3 to TRBJ2-7; no definite D call. Trimming pared 7 bases from V and 0 bases from J, leaving 16 bases between. The germline V gene has CDR1 ENHRY and CDR2 SYGVKD. This CDR3 is 15 amino acids long. The CDR3 is CAINNGPRSSYEQYF. The CDR3 DNA is TGTGCCATCAACAACGGTCCTCGGAGCTCCTACGAGCAGTACTTC.

CDR3 protein: CATRRFVGAPEAFF. The CDR3 region has the DNA TGTGCCACCCGGAGGTTTGTTGGCGCGCCTGAAGCTTTCTTT. The V call is TRBV6-5, the J call TRBJ1-1; D ambiguous. In germline, CDR1 is MNHEY, CDR2 SVGAGI. V lost 10 bases to trimming and J lost 6 bases, with 21 bases between them. The CDR3 length is 14 residues.

This sequence joins TRBV7-9 and TRBJ2-5; 7 positions match TRBD1. There are 15 residues in the CDR3. Looked up from germline, CDR1 is SEHNR and CDR2 is FQNEAQ (reference sequence). V shed 4 bases, J shed 5 bases, and the junction held 10 bases outside the gene matches. CDR3 region: CASSYPGQPSETQYF. CDR3 sequence (DNA): TGTGCCAGCAGCTACCCGGGACAGCCTTCGGAGACCCAGTACTTC.

This chain connects TRBV5-1 to TRBJ2-5; TRBD2 matches 8 bases. Losses at the gene ends were 1 base for V and 2 bases for J; bases not matched to a gene: 13. This CDR3 region has 18 residues. Germline CDR1 is SGHRS and CDR2 is YFSETQ. CDR3 DNA sequence: TGCGCCAGCAGCTTGATGAGAATGGGACTAGTACGGCAAGAGACCCAGTACTTC. It translates to CASSLMRMGLVRQETQYF.

This chain joins TRBV19 and TRBJ2-2, with 7 positions matching TRBD1. The CDR3 has 15 amino acids. Trimming cost V 0 bases and J 6 bases; bases outside gene matches: 4. The V gene's germline CDR1 is LNHDA and CDR2 SQIVND (reference sequence). CDR3 sequence (DNA): TGTGCCAGTAGTATAGATTGGGACAGAGCCGGGGAGCTGTTTTTT. Its protein product is CASSIDWDRAGELFF.

Here the CDR3 DNA reads TGTGCCAGTCGCGGGGGCCCTGAAGCTTTCTTT. Translation: CASRGGPEAFF. The J gene is TRBJ1-1, the V gene TRBV19, with D tentatively TRBD1 (6 bases). CDR1 is LNHDA, CDR2 SQIVND, per germline (reference sequence). Deletions cut 8 bases from V and 6 bases from J, with 10 bases between. The CDR3 runs to 11 residues.

The count of this clone is one. The chain combines TRBV27 with TRBJ1-2, with 7 bases fitting TRBD1. The germline CDR1 and CDR2 sequences are MNHEY and SMNVEV (reference sequence). This CDR3 is 16 amino acids long. J lost 2 bases, V lost 6 bases, and 12 bases had no gene match. Here the CDR3 DNA reads TGTGCCAGCAGCTACTACACCGGGACAGACAACTATGGCTACACCTTC. It yields the protein CASSYYTGTDNYGYTF.

The J gene is TRBJ1-1, the V gene TRBV27; the match to TRBD1 covers 11 bases. With 4 bases clipped from V and 5 bases from J, the junction kept 6 bases outside the gene matches. Germline values: CDR1 MNHEY, CDR2 SMNVEV (reference sequence). The length of the CDR3 is 15 residues. In DNA form, the CDR3 reads TGTGCCAGCAGTTCCGGACAGGGGGCGATTACTGAAGCTTTCTTT. It yields the protein CASSSGQGAITEAFF.

V usage is TRBV11-2 and J usage is TRBJ2-7; TRBD2 matches at 10 bases. V shed 6 bases and J 7 bases; nucleotides not matched to a gene: 12. This CDR3 comprises 15 residues. Per germline, CDR1 SGHAT and CDR2 FQNNGV. CDR3 DNA: TGTGCCAGCAGTCCCACTAGCGGGACCCGTGGGGAGCAGTACTTC. Translated: CASSPTSGTRGEQYF.

This clone was detected once. The rearrangement links TRBV19 to TRBJ2-3; 9 bases line up with TRBD2. The CDR3 totals 15 residues. With 5 bases clipped from V and 7 bases from J, the junction kept 10 bases outside the gene matches. Germline V gives CDR1 LNHDA, CDR2 SQIVND (reference sequence). This CDR3 reads CASSPGLAVFNTQYF. In DNA form, the CDR3 reads TGTGCCAGTAGTCCGGGACTAGCTGTGTTCAATACGCAGTATTTT. Combining the CDR3 with reference TRBV19 and TRBJ2-3 gives the whole variable domain DGGITQSPKYLFRKEGQNVTLSCEQNLNHDAMYWYRQDPGQGLRLIYYSQIVNDFQKGDIAEGYSVSREKKESFPLTVTSAQKNPTAFYLCASSPGLAVFNTQYFGPGTRLTVL.